These 16 T cell receptor beta chains were all obtained from the same sample, sequenced in a study of graft-versus-host responses after intestinal transplantation. Labeling with CFSE marked 200,000 responder cells, which were plated with 200,000 irradiated, violet-dye-labeled stimulator cells. Sequenced by immunoSEQ multiplex PCR; TCRdb stores in-frame clones only, minus some. The sample contains just over 9,000 clones, 30% to 35% of which appear only once. The sample consisted of alloreactive CD8+ T cells from a mixed lymphocyte reaction culture, taken before transplantation. Sample subset: CFSE-low proliferating T cells sorted from approximately 6-day pre-transplant mixed lymphocyte reaction (GvH or HvG direction). All receptors derive from a human patient who was an organ donor for intestinal transplantation.

The chain links TRBV6-5 to TRBJ1-4; TRBD1 is a possible D gene (5 bases). The CDR3 length is 14 residues. CDR1 and CDR2 (germline): MNHEY, SVGAGI. V lost 5 bases, J lost 5 bases, and 12 bases lay in between. The chain's CDR3 is CASSVGGENEKLFF. The CDR3 DNA sequence: TGTGCCAGCAGTGTAGGAGGGGAAAATGAAAAACTGTTTTTT.

The chain employs TRBV6-1 and TRBJ1-2, with D maybe TRBD1 (5 bases). V was trimmed by 6 bases and J by 4 bases, leaving 18 bases between them. There are 15 residues in the CDR3. Germline CDR1 and CDR2: MNHNS and SASEGT. CDR3 loop: CASRGPGGRVYGYTF. In DNA, the CDR3 is TGTGCCAGCAGGGGACCGGGGGGGAGAGTCTATGGCTACACCTTC.

This clone occurred a few times. The V call is TRBV4-1, the J call TRBJ1-5; weak D call: TRBD1 (5 bases). The CDR3 has 15 amino acids. The germline V and J ends were trimmed by 1 base and 9 bases, with 16 bases remaining between them. Germline lookup yields CDR1 MGHRA and CDR2 YSYEKL. CDR3 region: CASSQAGQGRTPQHF. The CDR3 nucleotides read TGCGCCAGCAGCCAAGCCGGGCAGGGCCGAACGCCCCAGCATTTT.

The chain has TRBV13 and TRBJ2-3; D is undetermined. Germline lookup yields CDR1 PRHDT and CDR2 FYEKMQ (reference sequence). The CDR3 extends over 13 amino acids. V shed 5 bases and J shed 2 bases, with 8 bases lying between them. The CDR3 region is CASSPRYTDTQYF. In nucleotides, the CDR3 is TGTGCCAGCAGCCCGCGGTACACAGATACGCAGTATTTT.

The chain is built from TRBV27 and TRBJ2-7, with D possibly TRBD2 on 6 matching bases. Per germline, CDR1 MNHEY and CDR2 SMNVEV (reference sequence). The CDR3 extends over 15 amino acids. V gave up 0 bases and J gave up 2 bases, with 11 bases separating them. The CDR3 bases are TGTGCCAGCAGTTTATCGGGGAGCGGGCCCTACGAGCAGTACTTC. It translates to CASSLSGSGPYEQYF.

This chain connects TRBV6-5 to TRBJ2-3; 7 positions agree with TRBD1. The CDR3 is 15 amino acids. Germline CDR1 MNHEY, CDR2 SVGAGI. V dropped 4 bases and J dropped 2; count of bases not matched to a gene: 6. Here the CDR3 DNA reads TGTGCCAGCAGTTCCCCGGACAGGTTCACAGATACGCAGTATTTT. Its translation is CASSSPDRFTDTQYF.

This rearrangement joins TRBV15 to TRBJ2-1; 15 nucleotides agree with TRBD2. The trim removed 3 bases at V and 4 bases at J, leaving 10 bases unmatched. Germline CDR1 reads LNHNV; CDR2 reads YYDKDF (reference sequence). This CDR3 is built from 19 residues. CDR3 bases: TGTGCCACCAGCAGGACCAGCGGACTAGCGGGGGGGCCGTACAATGAGCAGTTCTTC. Amino acid sequence: CATSRTSGLAGGPYNEQFF. The full variable domain, in which reference TRBV15 and TRBJ2-1 provide the parts outside the CDR3, is DAMVIQNPRYQVTQFGKPVTLSCSQTLNHNVMYWYQQKSSQAPKLLFHYYDKDFNNEADTPDNFQSRRPNTSFCFLDIRSPGLGDTAMYLCATSRTSGLAGGPYNEQFFGPGTRLTVL.

V is TRBV7-6 and J is TRBJ1-2; 8 nucleotides align to TRBD1. Trimming removed 2 bases from V and 6 bases from J; junction bases left unmatched: 17. This CDR3 contains 18 residues. CDR1 is SGHVS and CDR2 is FNYEAQ in the germline V gene. This CDR3 is CASSLSKGGGTGAHGYTF. The CDR3 coding sequence is TGTGCCAGCAGCTTATCGAAGGGGGGCGGGACAGGTGCGCATGGCTACACCTTC.

The chain has TRBV19 and TRBJ2-7; a weak D match, TRBD1 (5 bases). Deletions cut 7 bases from V and 0 bases from J, with 13 bases between. Germline CDR1 is LNHDA and CDR2 is SQIVND (reference sequence). The CDR3 is made up of 14 amino acids. CDR3 region: CASKTTEISYEQYF. CDR3 nucleotide sequence: TGTGCCAGTAAAACGACAGAAATCTCCTACGAGCAGTACTTC.

This clone came up a few times. The chain combines TRBV5-6 with TRBJ1-2; TRBD1 might be the D (5 bases). Between the trimmed V and J ends, which lost 4 bases and 5 bases, there was a span of 15 bases. The V gene's germline CDR1 is SGHDT and CDR2 YYEEEE. There are 14 residues in the CDR3. CDR3 DNA sequence: TGTGCCAGCAGCCTCTGGGGCAGGCCTTATGGCTACACCTTC. It codes for CASSLWGRPYGYTF.

The chain carries TRBV6-4 and TRBJ2-3; possible D gene TRBD2, 6 bases. The CDR3 contains 13 residues. Trimming removed 5 bases from V and 0 bases from J, with 6 bases in between. Germline V gene lookup returns CDR1 MRHNA and CDR2 SNTAGT. The chain's CDR3 is CASSSGSTDTQYF. The CDR3 nucleotides read TGTGCCAGCAGTAGCGGGAGCACAGATACGCAGTATTTT.

This clone appeared a few times. V usage is TRBV5-4 and J usage is TRBJ2-2; the match to TRBD1 covers 9 bases. The CDR3 contains 16 residues. Germline V CDR1 and CDR2: SGHNT, YYREEE (reference sequence). The V segment lost 4 bases and the J segment 5 bases; nucleotides outside the gene matches: 9. DNA for the CDR3: TGTGCCAGCAGCCATCTGGACAGGGGAGGAACCGGGGAGCTGTTTTTT. This encodes CASSHLDRGGTGELFF.

The chain couples TRBV7-3 to TRBJ1-2; D not certain. This CDR3 is 16 amino acids long. The germline V and J ends were trimmed by 5 bases and 7 bases, with 23 bases remaining between them. Germline CDR1 SGHTA, CDR2 FQGTGA. The CDR3 region is CASSPYGPGSVSGYTF. In nucleotides, the CDR3 is TGTGCCAGCAGCCCCTATGGACCGGGAAGCGTCTCTGGCTACACCTTC.

V gene TRBV18 combines with J gene TRBJ1-5, with 7 bases lining up with TRBD1. Trimming cost V 2 bases and J 9 bases; bases outside gene matches: 19. The germline CDR1 and CDR2 sequences are KGHSH and LQKENI. This CDR3 is built from 18 residues. CDR3 amino acids: CASSPNNPKQPGGPPQHF. CDR3 bases: TGTGCCAGCTCACCAAACAACCCAAAACAACCAGGGGGGCCGCCCCAGCATTTT.

To note about this clone: A junction end diverges from the germline sequence, so it may reflect a read error. The chain employs TRBV7-8 and TRBJ1-2; 7 bases match TRBD1. This CDR3 is built from 15 residues. Germline CDR1 and CDR2: SGHVS and FQNEAQ. In DNA, the CDR3 is TGTGCCAGCAGTTTAGACAGGGCCCCTATCTATGGCTACACCTTC. Protein product: CASSLDRAPIYGYTF.

This clone is categorized as medium-sized (0.01 to 0.1%). The CDR3 nucleotides are TGTGCCAGCAGTGACTCGAGCGGGAGTGGGGCCAACGTCCTGACTTTC. As protein: CASSDSSGSGANVLTF. The chain carries TRBV6-4 and TRBJ2-6, with TRBD2 matching over 8 bases. Germline V gene lookup returns CDR1 MRHNA and CDR2 SNTAGT. The CDR3 runs to 16 residues. V was clipped by 0 bases and J by 3 bases; unmatched bases: 1.